This T cell receptor (beta chain) was sequenced during a study of blood T cell repertoires in COVID-19. Study information: Italy, Spain and the United States were the sources of the convalescent and acute COVID-19 samples.

CDR3 length: 15 residues. V was pared by 3 bases and J by 5 bases, with 5 bases of the junction left unmatched. The germline CDR1 and CDR2 sequences are SNHLY and FYNNEI. Method: immunoSEQ multiplex PCR; TCRdb's copy keeps in-frame clones and lacks some. The table has 320,000 or so clones, around 90% seen once; the top ten hold about 4.7%. Sequencing used PBMCs or T cells enriched from blood (not recorded which). This sequence originates from a man younger than 45 who had recovered from COVID-19. The chain recombines TRBV2 with TRBJ2-1; 9 nucleotides align to TRBD1. The CDR3 loop reads CASSDRDREDNEQFF. The CDR3 DNA sequence: TGTGCCAGCAGTGACCGGGACAGGGAGGACAATGAGCAGTTCTTC.